This note documents a single TCR beta chain sequence. Its specificity is not known. One junction end does not reproduce the germline sequence, and a read error may be involved. This record comes from a study of tumor-infiltrating lymphocytes in primary liver carcinoma. Looked up from germline, CDR1 is SQVTM and CDR2 is ANQGSEA. The CDR3 length is 24 residues. Unsorted bulk tissue, roughly 20-32 mg of it, served as the source for co-extraction of RNA and DNA. A constant-region primer primed TCR beta cDNA synthesis from roughly 510 ng of total RNA. Nested multiplex PCR, run for three rounds with slightly modified ARM-PCR, yielded TCR beta libraries. The opening two PCR rounds, about 11 cycles each, paired TRBV1-TRBV30 forward primers with a C-beta reverse primer. TCRdb fed the multiplex PCR reads into MiXCR, producing one record per CDR3 protein. The repertoire includes 24,000 or so distinct CDR3 sequences, approximately 80% of them detected once, and around 33% sits in the top ten.

Study-wide points: Roughly 7.5-25% of top clones, and no more, occurred in all five tumor regions. The overlap of tumor-adjacent and tumor-blood pairs was smaller than that of tumor region pairs. Blood fell significantly below tumors in its top-250-clone fraction (p = 0.039).

This chain connects TRBV29-1 to TRBJ2-3, with TRBD1 matching over 7 bases. Sample: liver tumor tissue from sampling region 5. Subset reported: tumor region T5, tumor centre. The TCR was taken from a woman in her twenties or thirties with primary liver carcinoma and hepatitis B virus infection. The CDR3 reads CSVEQIQGRQGSAETGGGTDTLYF. Written as DNA, the CDR3 is TGTAGCGTAGAGCAGATACAAGGCCGACAGGGTTCGGCGGAAACTGGCGGAGGCACAGATACGCTGTATTTT.